Listed below are T cell receptor beta chains from one sample, sequenced in a study of cytomegalovirus exposure and HLA in healthy donors. The data were produced by immunoSEQ multiplex PCR, yet TCRdb's version contains in-frame clones alone and is incomplete. The table has fewer than 100,000 clones, approximately 76% seen once. The sample comprised PBMCs. Receptors originate from a man aged 35 to 55 in good health and CMV-seronegative. Both conserved end residues are part of each CDR3. The D gene is left open where the match is weak. For some rows the clone size is stated as once, few or many, or as a class when expanded; others skip it.

size,D,V,J,CDR3,DNA
NA,TRBD2,TRBV28,TRBJ2-7,CASSFLGTSGYEQYF,TGTGCCAGCAGTTTCTTAGGGACTAGCGGCTACGAGCAGTACTTC
NA,NA,TRBV6-1,TRBJ2-2,CASSSTRQNTGELFF,TGTGCCAGCAGTTCCACGAGACAGAACACCGGGGAGCTGTTTTTT
NA,TRBD2,TRBV14,TRBJ2-7,CASSQKASGEQYF,TGTGCCAGCAGCCAAAAGGCTAGCGGGGAGCAGTACTTC
NA,NA,TRBV27,TRBJ2-1,CASSLGGNAEQFF,TGTGCCAGCAGTTTAGGAGGGAACGCTGAGCAGTTCTTC
NA,NA,TRBV2,TRBJ1-3,CASSLNTIYF,TGTGCCAGCAGTCTAAACACCATATATTTT
NA,TRBD1,TRBV30,TRBJ2-7,CASTGGLDPIYSEQYF,TGTGCCTCGACAGGGGGCCTGGACCCCATCTACTCCGAGCAGTACTTC
NA,NA,TRBV7-5,TRBJ2-1,CVRSFQEGTYNEQFF,TGTGTCAGAAGCTTCCAGGAGGGGACCTACAATGAGCAGTTCTTC
NA,NA,TRBV9,TRBJ1-5,CASSRGPRPDSNQPQHF,TGTGCCAGCAGCAGGGGTCCCCGTCCCGATAGCAATCAGCCCCAGCATTTT
NA,TRBD2,TRBV27,TRBJ2-3,CASSLSSGRPDTQYF,TGTGCCAGCAGTTTATCTAGCGGGAGGCCAGATACGCAGTATTTT
NA,TRBD2,TRBV15,TRBJ2-7,CATREGRRSYEQYF,TGTGCCACCCGGGAGGGTCGGAGGTCCTACGAGCAGTACTTC
NA,NA,TRBV6-5,TRBJ2-5,CASSYVAGAGETQYF,TGTGCCAGCAGTTATGTCGCGGGGGCGGGAGAGACCCAGTACTTC
NA,NA,TRBV11-2,TRBJ2-1,CASSQSGPTYNEQFF,TGTGCCAGCAGCCAGAGCGGCCCCACCTACAATGAGCAGTTCTTC
NA,NA,TRBV7-9,TRBJ2-7,CASSPSLLEQYF,TGTGCCAGCAGCCCGTCTTTATTAGAGCAGTACTTC
NA,NA,TRBV9,TRBJ2-5,CASSVGDTKETQYF,TGTGCCAGCAGCGTAGGGGACACAAAAGAGACCCAGTACTTC
NA,TRBD2,TRBV7-2,TRBJ2-3,CASSSWTSPNLDTQYF,TGTGCCAGCAGCTCTTGGACTAGCCCCAACTTGGATACGCAGTATTTT
NA,TRBD2,TRBV10-3,TRBJ2-3,CAIKAGGTDTQYF,TGTGCCATCAAGGCGGGAGGTACAGATACGCAGTATTTT
NA,TRBD2,TRBV6-1,TRBJ2-7,CASSVGGSRYEQYF,TGTGCCAGCAGTGTGGGCGGGAGCCGCTACGAGCAGTACTTC
NA,TRBD2,TRBV19,TRBJ2-7,CASSILSGSPYEQYF,TGTGCCAGTAGTATACTCAGCGGGAGTCCCTACGAGCAGTACTTC
NA,TRBD1,TRBV5-8,TRBJ1-2,CASSLAFPGGNWQDGYTF,TGTGCCAGCAGCTTGGCCTTTCCAGGGGGGAATTGGCAGGATGGCTACACCTTC
few,NA,TRBV19,TRBJ2-2,CASSKLQSTGELFF,TGTGCCAGTAGTAAACTCCAATCCACCGGGGAGCTGTTTTTT
NA,NA,TRBV4-3,TRBJ2-7,CASSRVSGYEQYF,TGCGCCAGCAGCCGAGTTAGCGGCTACGAGCAGTACTTC
NA,NA,TRBV18,TRBJ1-4,CASSPPGGATNEKLFF,TGTGCCAGCTCACCACCCGGGGGGGCGACTAATGAAAAACTGTTTTTT
NA,TRBD2,TRBV7-9,TRBJ2-3,CSSSYRTSGGHTDTQYF,TGTTCCAGCAGCTACAGGACTAGCGGGGGGCACACAGATACGCAGTATTTT
NA,TRBD2,TRBV18,TRBJ2-1,CASSLPGGELYNEQFF,TGTGCCAGCTCACTTCCTGGGGGGGAGCTTTACAATGAGCAGTTCTTC
NA,TRBD1,TRBV19,TRBJ1-5,CASSIDPRQGRTKYQPQHF,TGTGCCAGTAGTATAGACCCACGACAGGGGCGGACGAAGTATCAGCCCCAGCATTTT
NA,TRBD2,TRBV5-4,TRBJ2-5,CASSRAGTSGQETQYF,TGTGCCAGCAGTAGAGCCGGGACTAGCGGCCAAGAGACCCAGTACTTC
few,NA,TRBV4-3,TRBJ2-3,CASSQDLIRDKDTQYF,TGCGCCAGCAGCCAAGATCTTATCAGGGATAAAGATACGCAGTATTTT
NA,NA,TRBV15,TRBJ2-7,CATSRSTGHYEQYF,TGTGCCACCAGCAGGTCTACAGGTCACTACGAGCAGTACTTC